This T cell receptor beta chain was documented in a study of blood T cell repertoires in COVID-19. V was cut by 5 bases and J by 4 bases, with 16 bases left in between. The CDR3 runs to 15 residues. Per germline, CDR1 WNHNN and CDR2 SYGVQD (reference sequence). Repertoires were generated with immunoSEQ multiplex PCR, while TCRdb's copy carries only in-frame clones and drops some. The profile shows approximately 500,000 clones, 70% to 90% of them singletons. The receptor's source is a woman in her 50s with COVID-19, enrolled during active disease. What was sequenced was peripheral blood. The V call is TRBV10-1, the J call TRBJ2-3, with a weak D call TRBD2 (6 bases). The CDR3 is CASSPGLGVADTQYF. CDR3 in DNA: TGCGCCAGCAGTCCGGGACTGGGAGTGGCAGATACGCAGTATTTT.